A selection of T cell receptor beta chains follows, all from one sample in a study of blood T cell repertoires in COVID-19. Using immunoSEQ multiplex PCR, the repertoire was profiled, and TCRdb retains in-frame clones only, with some absent. Of about 440,000 clones in the sample, approximately 88% were seen once. Sample: peripheral blood. The receptors derive from a woman in her forties or fifties with COVID-19, enrolled during active disease. CDR3s include the opening cysteine and the closing phenylalanine or tryptophan. Each record gives: J gene, V gene, CDR3 protein.

TRBJ1-4	TRBV7-2	CASSFGLRGEKLFF
TRBJ1-6	TRBV7-9	CASSLLVGNYNSPLHF
TRBJ2-7	TRBV6-1	CASSEEWTDKQYF
TRBJ1-1	TRBV27	CASSLVDRWGTEAFF
TRBJ2-3	TRBV9	CASSAGDTQYF
TRBJ2-1	TRBV5-5	CASSLSSSGGASRNEQFF
TRBJ2-1	TRBV27	CASRSGILGQFF
TRBJ2-4	TRBV5-6	CASSLGGPQNIQYF
TRBJ2-1	TRBV15	CATSSQRYSSSEQFF
TRBJ1-1	TRBV23-1	CASPGSGKSEAFF